The 3 T cell receptor beta chains below all came from one sample that was sequenced in a study of shared clonotypes between healthy human individuals. Only in-frame clones appear in the TCRdb table, and some are missing; sequencing was by immunoSEQ multiplex PCR. The repertoire holds about 690,000 clones, with less than 95% as singletons. Material for sequencing was memory CD8+ T cells from PBMCs. Indicated subset: CD45RO+ cells pooled with CCR7-negative TemRA cells. These receptor sequences come from a man between 18 and 35 years old in good health. Some clones in this sample may be carry-over from other donors' samples.

The J gene is TRBJ2-1, the V gene TRBV7-8; 11 bases match TRBD2. In germline, CDR1 is SGHVS, CDR2 FQNEAQ. The junction had 2 bases not matched to a gene; V was cut back by 2 bases and J by 2 bases. The CDR3 is 16 residues long. The CDR3 is CASSLLAGGTYNEQFF. In DNA, the CDR3 is TGTGCCAGCAGCTTACTAGCGGGAGGAACCTACAATGAGCAGTTCTTC.

This clone appeared a few times. This chain joins TRBV2 and TRBJ1-2; unclear D gene. Per germline, CDR1 SNHLY and CDR2 FYNNEI. The CDR3 contains 16 residues. Trimming stripped 2 bases from V and 3 bases from J, with 16 bases between. CDR3 nucleotide sequence: TGTGCCAGCAGTGAAAACTTGTCCCCCAGAGACTATGGCTACACCTTC. It codes for CASSENLSPRDYGYTF.

The chain uses TRBV7-9 and TRBJ1-2; TRBD1 matches at 11 bases. In germline, CDR1 is SEHNR, CDR2 FQNEAQ (reference sequence). J was trimmed by 2 bases and V by 2 bases; bases with no gene match: 7. This CDR3 has 17 amino acids. The CDR3 DNA follows: TGTGCCAGCAGCTTACCGGGACAGGGGGAGATAAACTATGGCTACACCTTC. Protein: CASSLPGQGEINYGYTF. Full variable domain (rest looked up from reference TRBV7-9 and TRBJ1-2): DTGVSQNPRHKITKRGQNVTFRCDPISEHNRLYWYRQTLGQGPEFLTYFQNEAQLEKSRLLSDRFSAERPKGSFSTLEIQRTEQGDSAMYLCASSLPGQGEINYGYTFGSGTRLTVV.